The clone carrying this T cell receptor (beta chain) was recorded many times. The entry originates in a study of CD8+CD57+ T cells in acquired aplastic anemia. Both TCR beta VDJ combination and CDR3 sequence profiling were carried out. Genomic DNA was the template for this profiling. TCRdb used MiXCR to reprocess the reads, holding one entry per CDR3 protein. The data contain more than 150,000 distinct CDR3 sequences, about 47% of them singletons. The ends lost 5 bases at V and 5 bases at J; junction bases unmatched: 4. The CDR3 is 15 residues long. Germline V CDR1 and CDR2: SGHNT, YENEEA. V usage is TRBV11-3 and J usage is TRBJ2-5; TRBD2 matches 14 bases. The origin of this receptor is a human donor in good health. The sequencing sample was made of sorted CD4+, CD8+, or CD8+CD57+ T cells (not recorded which) from PBMCs. CDR3 in amino acids: CASSRGLAGGETQYF. The CDR3 nucleotides read TGTGCCAGCAGCCGCGGACTAGCGGGAGGTGAGACCCAGTACTTC.